The entry that follows covers one TCR beta chain sequence. Looked up from germline, CDR1 is MNHEY and CDR2 is SMNVEV (reference sequence). The length of the CDR3 is 15 residues. Trimming shortened V by 3 bases and J by 3 bases, and 15 bases separated the two germline ends. Assay: immunoSEQ multiplex PCR; the TCRdb copy retains only in-frame clones and omits some. The data hold 600,000 or so clones, with roughly 86% observed a single time. The data belong to a study of shared T cell receptors in the human thymus. These data also featured in a second study, about human thymus T cells. This second report adds: Healthy Finnish infants undergoing corrective surgery for congenital heart defects were the donors. Thymus tissue for the work was resected from patients undergoing corrective heart surgery. V and J genes seemed to be used with bias in thymic and blood repertoires.

This rearrangement joins TRBV27 to TRBJ2-7, with a possible D match to TRBD2 (5 bases). This TCR was sampled from a boy younger than two with a congenital heart defect. The sample consisted of thymocytes. The CDR3 DNA reads as TGTGCCAGCAGTTTCCGTCCCGGACTCTACTACGAGCAGTACTTC. Residues: CASSFRPGLYYEQYF.